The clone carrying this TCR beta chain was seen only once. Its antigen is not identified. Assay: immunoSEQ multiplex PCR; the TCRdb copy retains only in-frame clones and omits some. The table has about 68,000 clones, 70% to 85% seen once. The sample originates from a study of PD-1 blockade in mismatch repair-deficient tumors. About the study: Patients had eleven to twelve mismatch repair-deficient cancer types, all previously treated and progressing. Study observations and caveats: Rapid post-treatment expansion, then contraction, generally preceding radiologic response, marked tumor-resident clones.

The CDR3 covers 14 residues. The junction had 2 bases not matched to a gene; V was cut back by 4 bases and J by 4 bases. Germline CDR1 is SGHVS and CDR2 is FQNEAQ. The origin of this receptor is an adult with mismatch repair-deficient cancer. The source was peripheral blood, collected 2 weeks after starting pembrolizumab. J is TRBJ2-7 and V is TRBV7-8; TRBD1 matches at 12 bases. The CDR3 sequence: CASSSGQGAYEQYF. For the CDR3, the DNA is TGTGCCAGCAGCTCGGGACAGGGGGCTTACGAGCAGTACTTC.